This T cell receptor (beta chain) was identified during a study of blood T cell repertoires in COVID-19. Deletions cut 3 bases from V and 0 bases from J, with 12 bases between. The CDR3 loop spans 15 amino acids. Germline V gives CDR1 KGHSH, CDR2 LQKENI. Some clones are missing from TCRdb's copy, which holds only in-frame ones; the method was immunoSEQ multiplex PCR. This sample has about 260,000 clones; about 88% occur once, and the top ten carry less than 5%. This clonotype was obtained from a man between 60 and 70 years old who had recovered from COVID-19. The sample consisted of peripheral blood. The V gene is TRBV18, the J gene TRBJ2-7; D perhaps matches TRBD1 (6 bases). CDR3 region: CASSPDDRSSYEQYF. Here the CDR3 DNA reads TGTGCCAGCTCACCGGACGACAGGAGCTCCTACGAGCAGTACTTC.